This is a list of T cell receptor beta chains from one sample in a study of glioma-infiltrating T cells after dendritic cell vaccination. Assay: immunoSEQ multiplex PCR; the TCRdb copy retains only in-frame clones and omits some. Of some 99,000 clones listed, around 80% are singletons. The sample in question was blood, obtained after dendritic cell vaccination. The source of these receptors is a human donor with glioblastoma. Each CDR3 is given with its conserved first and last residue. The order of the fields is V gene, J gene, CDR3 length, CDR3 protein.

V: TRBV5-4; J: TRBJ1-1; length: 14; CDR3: CASSLGGGTSEAFF
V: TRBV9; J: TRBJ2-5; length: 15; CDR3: CASSVGQLIQETQYF
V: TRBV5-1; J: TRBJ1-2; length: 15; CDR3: CASSLVVGEGYGYTF
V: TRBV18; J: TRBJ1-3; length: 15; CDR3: CASSPAGTAGNTIYF
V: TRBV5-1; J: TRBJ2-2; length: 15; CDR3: CASRQQGTNTGELFF
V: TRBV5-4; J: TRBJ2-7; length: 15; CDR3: CASSLGGTSGYEQYF
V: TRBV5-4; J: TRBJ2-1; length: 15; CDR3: CASRRSLSSYNEQFF
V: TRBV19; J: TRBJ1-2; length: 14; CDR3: CASSMLLRTSGDTF
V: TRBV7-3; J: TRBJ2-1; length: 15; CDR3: CASSTGLAGGGEQFF
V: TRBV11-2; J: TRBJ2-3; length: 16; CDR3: CASSLRQGHSTDTQYF
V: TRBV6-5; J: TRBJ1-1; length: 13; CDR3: CASSYGAGGEAFF
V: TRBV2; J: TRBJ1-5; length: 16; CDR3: CASSSRDKSYNQPQHF
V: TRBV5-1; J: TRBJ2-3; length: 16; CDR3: CASSLVPGQGPDTQYF
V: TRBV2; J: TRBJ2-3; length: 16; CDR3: CASSEAGTSYGDTQYF
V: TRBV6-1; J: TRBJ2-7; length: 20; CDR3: CASSALGLAGGNKYTYEQYF
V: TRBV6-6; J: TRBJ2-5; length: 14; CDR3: CASSLSGQQETQYF
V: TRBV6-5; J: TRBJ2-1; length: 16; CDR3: CASSYSTGYGLNEQFF
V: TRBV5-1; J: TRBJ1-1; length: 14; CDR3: CASSWGREGTEAFF
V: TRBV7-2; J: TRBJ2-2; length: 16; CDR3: CASSVGLAGGFGELFF
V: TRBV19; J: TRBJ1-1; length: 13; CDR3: CASRHTGVSEAFF
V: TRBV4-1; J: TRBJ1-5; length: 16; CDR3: CASSQEITGVNQPQHF
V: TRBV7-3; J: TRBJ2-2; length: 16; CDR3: CASSLTSGGFGGELFF
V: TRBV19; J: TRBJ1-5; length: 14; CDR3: CASSINMGPQPQHF
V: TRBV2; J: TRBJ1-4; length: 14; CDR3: CASARQGGGEKLFF
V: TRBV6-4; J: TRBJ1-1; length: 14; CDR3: CASKLVPGNTEAFF
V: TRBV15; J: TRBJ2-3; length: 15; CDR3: CATSRGQVLTDTQYF
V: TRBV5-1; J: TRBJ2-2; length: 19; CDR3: CASSLFGASGVANTGELFF
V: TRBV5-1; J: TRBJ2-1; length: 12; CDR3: CASSLFFNEQFF
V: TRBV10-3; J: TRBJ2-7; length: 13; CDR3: CAISEPLTYEQYF
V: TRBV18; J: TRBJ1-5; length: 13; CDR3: CASSPPGGQPQHF
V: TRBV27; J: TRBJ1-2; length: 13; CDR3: CASSLSGGWGYTF
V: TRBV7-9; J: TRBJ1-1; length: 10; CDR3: CAPGEGEAFF
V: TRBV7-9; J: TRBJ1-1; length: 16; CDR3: CASSQGTWGTNTEAFF
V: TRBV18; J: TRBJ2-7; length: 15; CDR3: CASSPGSGSSYEQYF
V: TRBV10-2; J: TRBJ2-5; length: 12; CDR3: CASLNRRETQYF
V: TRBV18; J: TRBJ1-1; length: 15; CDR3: CASSREGQGLTEAFF
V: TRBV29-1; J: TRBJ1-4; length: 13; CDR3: CSVCGQGCEKLFF
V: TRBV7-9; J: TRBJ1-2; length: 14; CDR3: CASSPSGGGYGYTF
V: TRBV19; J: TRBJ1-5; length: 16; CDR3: CASSSVRGRDWQPQHF
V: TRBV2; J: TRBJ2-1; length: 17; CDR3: CALPRGQREGLVDEQFF
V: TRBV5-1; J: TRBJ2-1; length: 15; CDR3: CASSLLAGGVNEQFF
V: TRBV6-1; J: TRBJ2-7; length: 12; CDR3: CASKEFSDEQYF
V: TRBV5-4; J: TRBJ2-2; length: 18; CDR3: CASSSSLNLAGVTGELFF
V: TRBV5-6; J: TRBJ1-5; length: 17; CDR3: CASSLAGTGVSNQPQHF
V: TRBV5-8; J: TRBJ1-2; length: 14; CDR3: CASSLYGQGNGYTF
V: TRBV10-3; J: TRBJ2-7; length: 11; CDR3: CAISEMAGQYF